The 20 T cell receptor beta chains presented below share a single source sample, sequenced in a study of blood T cell repertoires in COVID-19. Sequencing was performed with immunoSEQ multiplex PCR; in TCRdb, only in-frame clones are kept and a portion is missing. The data show about 39,000 clones, about 89% seen once. Source material: peripheral blood. The receptor set was obtained from a man aged 45-60 years with active COVID-19.

The rearrangement joins TRBV19 to TRBJ2-7; D not certain. The CDR3 spans 13 residues. Germline V gives CDR1 LNHDA, CDR2 SQIVND (reference sequence). V lost 2 bases, J lost 5 bases, and 10 bases lay in between. This chain's CDR3 is CASSIRLRHEQYF. The CDR3, as DNA: TGTGCCAGTAGTATAAGACTTAGACACGAGCAGTACTTC. The full variable domain, in which reference TRBV19 and TRBJ2-7 provide the parts outside the CDR3, is DGGITQSPKYLFRKEGQNVTLSCEQNLNHDAMYWYRQDPGQGLRLIYYSQIVNDFQKGDIAEGYSVSREKKESFPLTVTSAQKNPTAFYLCASSIRLRHEQYFGPGTRLTVT.

This chain links TRBV2 with TRBJ1-5, with D tentatively TRBD1 (5 bases). The CDR3 sequence is 14 residues long. V was clipped by 4 bases and J by 5 bases, with 12 bases between them. Per germline, CDR1 SNHLY and CDR2 FYNNEI. In DNA, the CDR3 is TGTGCCAGCAGTGTTCTAGGGGTGCATCAGCCCCAGCATTTT. It yields the protein CASSVLGVHQPQHF. Full variable domain (rest looked up from reference TRBV2 and TRBJ1-5): EPEVTQTPSHQVTQMGQEVILRCVPISNHLYFYWYRQILGQKVEFLVSFYNNEISEKSEIFDDQFSVERPDGSNFTLKIRSTKLEDSAMYFCASSVLGVHQPQHFGDGTRLSIL.

V usage is TRBV12-3 or TRBV12-4 and J usage is TRBJ1-2, with a weak D call TRBD1 (6 bases). Between the trimmed V and J ends, which lost 3 bases and 7 bases, there was a span of 12 bases. CDR3 size: 13 residues. CDR3 DNA sequence: TGTGCCAGCAGTTTCTTGACAGGCGGTGGCTACACCTTC. This translates into CASSFLTGGGYTF.

V is TRBV7-3 and J is TRBJ1-1; 8 positions match TRBD1. Unmatched junction bases numbered 10, after V lost 5 bases and J lost 5 bases. This CDR3 has 15 amino acids. Germline V lookup: CDR1 SGHTA, CDR2 FQGTGA. The CDR3 nucleotides read TGTGCCAGCAGCCCAAGCGGACAGGGAGTAACTGAAGCTTTCTTT. Protein: CASSPSGQGVTEAFF.

The chain couples TRBV7-8 to TRBJ1-5; D may be TRBD1 (6 bases). The ends were cut back, 5 bases at V and 7 bases at J, with 12 bases in the middle. The length of the CDR3 is 13 residues. Germline V gene data show CDR1 as SGHVS and CDR2 as FQNEAQ. In DNA, the CDR3 is TGTGCCAGCAGCCTAACCACAGGGCAGCCCCAGCATTTT. It codes for CASSLTTGQPQHF.

As regards this clone: Germline is not matched at one junction end, which may reflect a read error. The rearrangement links TRBV7-7 to TRBJ2-5; 14 positions match TRBD2. This CDR3 is built from 16 residues. In germline, CDR1 is SSHAT, CDR2 FNYEAQ (reference sequence). The CDR3 protein is CASSVGLAGGVETQYF. The CDR3 DNA follows: TGTGCTAGCAGCGTCGGACTAGCGGGAGGTGTAGAGACCCAGTACTTC. The full variable domain, rest sourced from reference TRBV7-7 and TRBJ2-5, is GAGVSQSPRYKVTKRGQDVTLRCDPISSHATLYWYQQALGQGPEFLTYFNYEAQPDKSGLPSDRFSAERPEGSISTLTIQRTEQRDSAMYRCASSVGLAGGVETQYFGPGTRLLVL.

The J gene is TRBJ2-3, the V gene TRBV4-2; maybe TRBD2 (6 bases). V lost 0 bases, J lost 6 bases, and 19 bases lay in between. In germline, CDR1 is LGHNA, CDR2 YNFKEQ. This CDR3 spans 17 amino acids. The CDR3 here is CASSQEGGREIWDTQYF. The CDR3 nucleotides are TGTGCCAGCAGCCAAGAGGGGGGACGGGAGATATGGGATACGCAGTATTTT.

About this clone: Relative to the germline gene, one junction end is altered; a read error may explain this. The V call is TRBV11-2, the J call TRBJ1-2, with 7 bases matching TRBD1. This CDR3 is built from 16 residues. Germline lookup yields CDR1 SGHAT and CDR2 FQNNGV. The CDR3 DNA reads as TGTGCCAGCGGCTTGGCAGGGGGGTCTCTTAACTATGGCTACACCTTC. Protein: CASGLAGGSLNYGYTF.

The rearrangement uses TRBV6-5 and TRBJ2-7; TRBD1 matches 10 bases. This CDR3 is built from 15 residues. From germline, CDR1 is MNHEY and CDR2 SVGAGI. The junction had 5 bases not matched to a gene; V was cut back by 5 bases and J by 1 base. The CDR3 coding sequence is TGTGCCAGCAGTCTTTGGACAGGGGGTTCCTACGAGCAGTACTTC. It is translated as CASSLWTGGSYEQYF.

This sequence joins TRBV6-5 and TRBJ2-3, with D unresolved. V was pared by 0 bases and J by 3 bases, with 10 bases between. CDR3 length: 15 amino acids. Germline assignment: CDR1 MNHEY and CDR2 SVGAGI. Here the CDR3 reads CASSYSAVGTDTQYF. DNA of the CDR3: TGTGCCAGCAGTTACTCCGCGGTTGGAACAGATACGCAGTATTTT.

This chain joins TRBV7-8 and TRBJ1-2, with 7 bases lining up with TRBD1. This CDR3 comprises 13 residues. The trim removed 6 bases at V and 7 bases at J, leaving 8 bases unmatched. Germline assignment: CDR1 SGHVS and CDR2 FQNEAQ. The CDR3 loop reads CASREDRLGGYTF. CDR3 bases: TGTGCCAGCAGGGAGGACAGGCTCGGTGGCTACACCTTC.

This clone was counted a few times. The V gene is TRBV29-1, the J gene TRBJ1-1; possibly TRBD1 for D (6 bases). The V and J ends lost 3 bases and 4 bases respectively, with 12 bases between them. The CDR3 is made up of 13 amino acids. Germline assignment: CDR1 SQVTM and CDR2 ANQGSEA. The CDR3 reads CSVDGGRGTEAFF. CDR3 bases: TGCAGCGTTGACGGTGGCAGGGGCACTGAAGCTTTCTTT. Full variable domain (remainder filled in from reference TRBV29-1 and TRBJ1-1): SAVISQKPSRDICQRGTSLTIQCQVDSQVTMMFWYRQQPGQSLTLIATANQGSEATYESGFVIDKFPISRPNLTFSTLTVSNMSPEDSSIYLCSVDGGRGTEAFFGQGTRLTVV.

In regard to this clone: The same CDR3 arises from other DNA sequences in this sample as well. This sequence joins TRBV27 and TRBJ2-2; D is possibly TRBD2 (6 bases). This CDR3 has 14 residues. V lost 6 bases and J 2 bases, leaving 10 bases between the germline ends. Germline V gene lookup returns CDR1 MNHEY and CDR2 SMNVEV (reference sequence). The CDR3 loop reads CASRRGRNTGELFF. The DNA for the CDR3 is TGTGCCAGCAGACGGGGGAGAAACACCGGGGAGCTGTTTTTT.

The chain uses TRBV6-6 and TRBJ2-1, with a weak D call TRBD1 (6 bases). The ends were cut back, 0 bases at V and 4 bases at J, with 10 bases in the middle. CDR1 is MNHNY, CDR2 SVGAGI, per germline (reference sequence). The CDR3 runs 15 residues. The CDR3 is CASSYSGGEYNEQFF. Here the CDR3 DNA reads TGTGCCAGCAGTTACTCAGGGGGAGAGTACAATGAGCAGTTCTTC.

The chain couples TRBV12-2 to TRBJ1-5; the table gives TRBD1 as D, unverified against the DNA. TRBV12-2 is classified as a pseudogene. There are 22 residues in the CDR3. The CDR3 region has the DNA TGTGCAAGTCGCCCACTCACAATCGATGCCGGGACAGGGACACAGAACAATCAGCCCCAGCATTTT. This encodes CASRPLTIDAGTGTQNNQPQHF.

The chain is built from TRBV9 and TRBJ2-1; unclear D gene. Germline CDR1 and CDR2: SGDLS and YYNGEE. This CDR3 region has 14 residues. The V and J ends lost 4 bases and 5 bases respectively, with 13 bases between them. The CDR3 region is CASSPSSLDNEQFF. In DNA, the CDR3 is TGTGCCAGCAGCCCTTCATCCCTAGACAATGAGCAGTTCTTC.

This chain joins TRBV18 and TRBJ2-1; 9 bases are shared with TRBD2. Germline lookup yields CDR1 KGHSH and CDR2 LQKENI. This CDR3 has 14 residues. V lost 3 bases and J lost 4; bases outside the gene matches: 1. CDR3 bases: TGTGCCAGCTCACCGGCGGGGGGGTACAATGAGCAGTTCTTC. As protein: CASSPAGGYNEQFF.

The chain is built from TRBV6-7 and TRBJ2-5; TRBD2 matches at 12 bases. Being an ORF, TRBV6-7 has a function that is uncertain. Germline trimming cut 4 bases from V and 4 bases from J; bases unmatched to any gene: 4. This CDR3 region has 15 residues. CDR3 region: CASSSGLAGLETQYF. DNA for the CDR3: TGTGCCAGCAGTTCCGGACTAGCGGGGCTAGAGACCCAGTACTTC.

This chain links TRBV6-5 with TRBJ1-6; 7 positions agree with TRBD1. CDR1 is MNHEY, CDR2 SVGAGI, per germline. The CDR3 is 15 amino acids. With V trimmed by 2 bases and J by 9 bases, 7 bases remained unmatched. The CDR3 DNA reads as TGTGCCAGCAGTTACGCAACAGGGGTTGTTTCACCCCTCCACTTT. This codes for CASSYATGVVSPLHF.

This chain uses TRBV4-1 with TRBJ2-3; D might be TRBD2 (6 bases). Germline-derived CDR1 and CDR2 are MGHRA and YSYEKL. The V end lost 0 bases, the J end lost 7 bases, and 20 bases lay between the germline ends. The CDR3 is 17 amino acids. CDR3 loop: CASSQDRTLASMNTQYF. The CDR3, as DNA: TGCGCCAGCAGCCAAGATCGCACCCTAGCGAGTATGAATACGCAGTATTTT.